This T cell receptor beta chain was recorded in a study of OX40 agonist ivuxolimab in advanced cancers. At the level of the study: Those enrolled were 80% to 85% male, with a mean age of approximately 60 years and ages from 23 to 79. The study, taken as a whole, reports: On average, CD8+ T cells showed a greater number of expanded clones than CD4+. Both CD4+ and CD8+ T cell populations in blood had undergone clonal expansion by week 6 at 0.1 to 3.0 mg/kg.

On this clone: Its specificity is not known.

Samples of blood were obtained at baseline, on cycle 4 day 1, and on cycle 7 day 1. CDR1 and CDR2 from the germline V gene are MNHEY and SMNVEV (reference sequence). This CDR3 comprises 16 residues. Unmatched junction bases numbered 5, after V lost 0 bases and J lost 2 bases. Clones were read by immunoSEQ multiplex PCR, and TCRdb kept only the in-frame ones, dropping some. Found here are tens of thousands of clones, just under 95% of them singletons; the top ten hold roughly 15%. This TCR derives from an adult with an advanced solid tumor such as melanoma, head and neck, liver or kidney cancer. The rearrangement joins TRBV27 to TRBJ2-3, with 7 positions matching TRBD2. Sample: CD4+ or CD8+ T cells sorted from blood, taken in a trial of the OX40 agonist ivuxolimab. This CDR3 is CASSLSLAENTDTQYF. The DNA for the CDR3 is TGTGCCAGCAGTTTATCCCTAGCGGAGAACACAGATACGCAGTATTTT.